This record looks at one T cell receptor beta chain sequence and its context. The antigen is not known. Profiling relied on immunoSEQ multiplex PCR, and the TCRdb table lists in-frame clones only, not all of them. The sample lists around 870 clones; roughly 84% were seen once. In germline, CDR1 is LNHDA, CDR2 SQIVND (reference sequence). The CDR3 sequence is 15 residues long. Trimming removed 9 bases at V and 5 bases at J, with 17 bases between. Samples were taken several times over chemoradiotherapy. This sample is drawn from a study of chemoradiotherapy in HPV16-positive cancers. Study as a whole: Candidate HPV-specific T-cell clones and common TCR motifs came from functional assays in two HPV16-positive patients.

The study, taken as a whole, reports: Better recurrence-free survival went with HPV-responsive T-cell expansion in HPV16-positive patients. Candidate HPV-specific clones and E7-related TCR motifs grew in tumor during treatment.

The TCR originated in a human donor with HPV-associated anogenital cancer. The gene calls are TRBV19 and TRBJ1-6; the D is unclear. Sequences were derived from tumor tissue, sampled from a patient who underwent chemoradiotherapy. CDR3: CASSLLGRDNSPLHF. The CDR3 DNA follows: TGTGCCAGCTCCCTCTTGGGAAGGGATAATTCACCCCTCCACTTT. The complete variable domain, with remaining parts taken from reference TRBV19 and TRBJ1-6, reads DGGITQSPKYLFRKEGQNVTLSCEQNLNHDAMYWYRQDPGQGLRLIYYSQIVNDFQKGDIAEGYSVSREKKESFPLTVTSAQKNPTAFYLCASSLLGRDNSPLHFGNGTRLTVT.